The clone carrying this T cell receptor (beta chain) has at least ten counts. What it binds is not known. No treatment of any kind had been given to any patient before thyroid surgery. Between the trimmed V and J ends, which lost 0 bases and 1 base, there was a span of 23 bases. CDR1 and CDR2 from the germline V gene are MNHNS and SASEGT. The CDR3 is made up of 20 amino acids. TCRdb re-called clones from the PCR reads using MiXCR. Here the sample spans 85,000 to 100,000 clones, about 13% being singletons. This record belongs to a study of metastatic and nonmetastatic thyroid tumors. Study overall: Repertoire data that came from the blood and tumor or nodule tissue of malignant and benign thyroid patients were compared. Whole-study results and caveats: Across blood and tumor, TCR beta diversity in malignant thyroid tumors was reportedly significantly higher than in benign nodules.

The sample was blood. The chain carries TRBV6-1 and TRBJ2-3; possible D gene TRBD1, 6 bases. The receptor comes from a female donor with papillary thyroid cancer or a benign thyroid nodule (not recorded which). Some clones in this sample may be carry-over from other donors' samples. The CDR3 DNA sequence: TGTGCCAGCAGTGAAGCGGGGGCCCGGGCAAGGGGGATAGGCACAGATACGCAGTATTTT. This gives the protein CASSEAGARARGIGTDTQYF.